A single sample is the source of the 26 T cell receptor beta chains below, sequenced in a study of PD-1 blockade in classical Hodgkin lymphoma. TCRdb's table, derived via immunoSEQ multiplex PCR, lists solely in-frame clones and lacks some. The table lists over 9,000 clones, 80% to 90% of them singletons. As for time point: cycle 4 day 1 (C4D1), after five to seven weeks of nivolumab. Autologous stem cell transplantation was followed by relapse in every patient, and brentuximab vedotin exposure varied. From thawed PBMCs, magnetic negative selection was used to isolate the CD8+ T cells. The source was CD8+ T cells from blood, collected before the fourth cycle of nivolumab. The source is a human donor with classical Hodgkin lymphoma. The donor label of this sample is uncertain.

The chain has TRBV5-6 and TRBJ1-1; the D is unclear. V lost 0 bases, J lost 0 bases, and 9 bases lay in between. Germline V gene sequence: CDR1 SGHDT, CDR2 YYEEEE. The CDR3 is made up of 15 amino acids. CDR3 in DNA: TGTGCCAGCAGCTTGGAGGTCAGGCTGAACACTGAAGCTTTCTTT. This translates into CASSLEVRLNTEAFF.

The V and J genes are TRBV30 and TRBJ2-1, with TRBD2 matching over 7 bases. The CDR3 runs to 14 residues. Germline assignment: CDR1 GTSNPN and CDR2 SVGIG (reference sequence). J gave up 3 bases and V 5 bases, and 7 bases lay outside the gene matches. CDR3: CAWYASGIYNEQFF. The CDR3 DNA follows: TGTGCCTGGTATGCTAGCGGCATCTACAATGAGCAGTTCTTC.

The chain is built from TRBV4-2 and TRBJ2-5, with 8 bases lining up with TRBD2. The V segment lost 0 bases and the J segment 2 bases; nucleotides outside the gene matches: 14. CDR3 length: 19 amino acids. CDR1 LGHNA and CDR2 YNFKEQ come from the germline V gene. The CDR3 is CASSQEPLAGLGLQETQYF. The DNA for the CDR3 is TGTGCCAGCAGCCAAGAACCCCTAGCGGGCCTCGGCTTACAAGAGACCCAGTACTTC.

This chain connects TRBV10-3 to TRBJ2-5; a weak D match, TRBD2 (6 bases). Trimming stripped 6 bases from V and 0 bases from J, with 23 bases between. CDR1 and CDR2 (germline): ENHRY, SYGVKD. The CDR3 contains 18 residues. The CDR3 DNA reads TGTGCCATCAGCGCCCCCCCAGTGAGTGGGAGGTACCAAGAGACCCAGTACTTC. Translating it yields CAISAPPVSGRYQETQYF.

V and J are TRBV19 and TRBJ2-5; D is unresolved. V was pared by 5 bases and J by 2 bases, with 9 bases between. The CDR3 is 13 amino acids. CDR1 and CDR2 (germline): LNHDA, SQIVND (reference sequence). The CDR3 DNA reads as TGTGCCAGTAGTTCGTACGAACAAGAGACCCAGTACTTC. Its protein product is CASSSYEQETQYF.

This clone has just a few counts. The genes are TRBV5-6 and TRBJ1-5; D not certain. The V gene lost 2 bases and the J gene lost 7 bases, with 10 bases spanning the gap. Germline values: CDR1 SGHDT, CDR2 YYEEEE. The CDR3 runs 13 residues. The CDR3 spells CASSLGSGQPQHF. CDR3 sequence (DNA): TGTGCCAGCAGCTTAGGGTCGGGACAGCCCCAGCATTTT.

This rearrangement joins TRBV4-3 to TRBJ2-1; 9 positions agree with TRBD2. V lost 0 bases and J lost 9; bases outside the gene matches: 9. CDR1 LGHNA and CDR2 YSLEER come from the germline V gene. This CDR3 is 16 amino acids long. This chain's CDR3 is CASSQDSGGRASEQFF. For the CDR3, the DNA is TGCGCCAGCAGCCAAGATTCTGGCGGGAGGGCTTCTGAGCAGTTCTTC.

This chain uses TRBV5-6 with TRBJ1-1, with D perhaps matching TRBD1 (6 bases). The CDR3 is 15 residues long. V gave up 3 bases and J gave up 2 bases, with 14 bases separating them. Germline lookup yields CDR1 SGHDT and CDR2 YYEEEE. The DNA of the CDR3 is TGTGCCAGCAGCTCGTGGACAGTCTCAAACACTGAAGCTTTCTTT. This gives the protein CASSSWTVSNTEAFF.

The J gene is TRBJ2-7, the V gene TRBV15; D gene unclear. CDR1 and CDR2 from the germline V gene are LNHNV and YYDKDF (reference sequence). The CDR3 loop spans 15 amino acids. V lost 3 bases, J lost 0 bases, and 12 bases lay in between. The CDR3 coding sequence is TGTGCCACCAGCAGCTTACGTTCCAGCTCCTACGAGCAGTACTTC. It encodes CATSSLRSSSYEQYF.

This rearrangement joins TRBV7-9 to TRBJ2-7; no reliable D call. This CDR3 spans 14 amino acids. The germline V and J ends were trimmed by 5 bases and 3 bases, with 14 bases remaining between them. CDR1 and CDR2 from the germline V gene are SEHNR and FQNEAQ (reference sequence). CDR3 protein: CASSPPDGFYEQYF. For the CDR3, the DNA is TGTGCCAGCAGCCCTCCGGACGGCTTCTACGAGCAGTACTTC.

The chain couples TRBV27 to TRBJ2-7, with D perhaps assigned TRBD1 or TRBD2 (6 bases each). V was shortened by 6 bases and J by 6 bases, with 18 bases between the two germline ends. Germline-derived CDR1 and CDR2 are MNHEY and SMNVEV (reference sequence). The CDR3 extends over 14 amino acids. CDR3 protein: CASRGAGTPGEQYF. The DNA of the CDR3 is TGTGCCAGCAGGGGGGCGGGAACCCCCGGCGAGCAGTACTTC.

The chain is built from TRBV28 and TRBJ1-3; maybe TRBD1 (5 bases). V lost 6 bases, J lost 0 bases, and 12 bases lay in between. The CDR3 consists of 15 residues. Germline lookup yields CDR1 MDHEN and CDR2 SYDVKM. The CDR3 DNA reads as TGTGCCAGCAGGAATGACAGAACCTCTGGAAACACCATATATTTT. Translated, it gives CASRNDRTSGNTIYF.

This clone was seen only once. This chain joins TRBV5-6 and TRBJ2-1; 9 bases align to TRBD2. CDR1 is SGHDT, CDR2 YYEEEE, per germline. V shed 2 bases, J shed 4 bases, and the junction held 10 bases outside the gene matches. CDR3 size: 17 residues. CDR3 loop: CASSLPPPGLAYNEQFF. The CDR3 coding sequence is TGTGCCAGCAGCTTACCCCCACCGGGACTAGCTTACAATGAGCAGTTCTTC.

This clone was recorded once. The chain joins TRBV27 to TRBJ2-7, with TRBD2 identical over 10 bases. The ends lost 5 bases at V and 5 bases at J; junction bases unmatched: 9. Looked up from germline, CDR1 is MNHEY and CDR2 is SMNVEV (reference sequence). This CDR3 comprises 15 residues. CDR3 loop: CASSPASGSAHEQYF. The CDR3 DNA follows: TGTGCCAGCAGTCCGGCTAGCGGGAGTGCCCACGAGCAGTACTTC.

This chain connects TRBV13 to TRBJ2-3; TRBD2 agrees at 9 bases. Germline lookup yields CDR1 PRHDT and CDR2 FYEKMQ (reference sequence). This CDR3 has 17 amino acids. The V segment lost 5 bases and the J segment 4 bases; nucleotides outside the gene matches: 13. The CDR3 protein is CASSGRAGGGVADTQYF. CDR3 DNA: TGTGCCAGCAGCGGCAGAGCGGGAGGAGGGGTAGCAGATACGCAGTATTTT.

The V and J genes are TRBV13 and TRBJ2-2; 7 bases line up with TRBD1. Trimming at V came to 4 bases and at J to 2 bases, leaving 7 bases not matched to a gene. Germline-derived CDR1 and CDR2 are PRHDT and FYEKMQ (reference sequence). This CDR3 has 16 residues. CDR3 residues: CASSSTGTANTGELFF. The CDR3 DNA reads TGTGCCAGCAGCTCCACCGGGACAGCCAACACCGGGGAGCTGTTTTTT.

The gene calls are TRBV5-6 and TRBJ1-5; 9 bases are a match to TRBD1. The CDR3 runs 15 residues. V gave up 0 bases and J gave up 6 bases; unmatched junction bases: 4. Germline assignment: CDR1 SGHDT and CDR2 YYEEEE. The CDR3 nucleotides read TGTGCCAGCAGCTTGGCAACAGGGGGCGTTCAGCCCCAGCATTTT. This translates into CASSLATGGVQPQHF.

V and J are TRBV6-5 and TRBJ1-3; the D is unclear. The CDR3 is made up of 13 amino acids. V dropped 4 bases and J dropped 7 bases, with 11 bases sitting between them. Germline CDR1 MNHEY, CDR2 SVGAGI. The CDR3 region has the DNA TGTGCCAGCAGTTTTTCAGGAGACAACACCATATATTTT. It yields the protein CASSFSGDNTIYF.

This chain links TRBV5-6 with TRBJ1-4; unclear D gene. Trimming left V 4 bases short and J 0 bases short, with 13 bases between. The CDR3 loop spans 16 amino acids. Germline lookup yields CDR1 SGHDT and CDR2 YYEEEE. The CDR3 sequence is CASSLAVGTTNEKLFF. In nucleotides, the CDR3 is TGTGCCAGCAGCCTCGCTGTGGGGACAACTAATGAAAAACTGTTTTTT. The entire variable domain, with the rest obtained from reference TRBV5-6 and TRBJ1-4, is as follows: DAGVTQSPTHLIKTRGQQVTLRCSPKSGHDTVSWYQQALGQGPQFIFQYYEEEERQRGNFPDRFSGHQFPNYSSELNVNALLLGDSALYLCASSLAVGTTNEKLFFGSGTQLSVL.

The V gene is TRBV27, the J gene TRBJ2-7; D is unresolved. The CDR3 has 13 residues. The germline CDR1 and CDR2 sequences are MNHEY and SMNVEV (reference sequence). V lost 2 bases, J lost 0 bases, and 5 bases lay in between. The CDR3 bases are TGTGCCAGCAGTTTAGGCGGCTCCTACGAGCAGTACTTC. Translating gives CASSLGGSYEQYF.

The J gene is TRBJ1-2, the V gene TRBV19, with D possibly matching TRBD1 (5 bases). This CDR3 region has 13 residues. The germline V gene encodes CDR1 LNHDA and CDR2 SQIVND (reference sequence). Trimming removed 7 bases at V and 8 bases at J, with 17 bases between. The CDR3 coding sequence is TGTGCCAGTAATATCGGCCCAGGGCCCGGCTACACCTTC. It encodes CASNIGPGPGYTF.

This chain links TRBV30 with TRBJ2-3, with TRBD2 matching over 9 bases. The V gene's germline CDR1 is GTSNPN and CDR2 SVGIG (reference sequence). V was pared by 2 bases and J by 4 bases, with 4 bases of the junction left unmatched. The CDR3 has 14 residues. In DNA form, the CDR3 reads TGTGCCTGGAGTCGGGGACTAGCCGCAGATACGCAGTATTTT. Translation gives CAWSRGLAADTQYF.

This chain connects TRBV5-6 to TRBJ1-5; D is unresolved. This CDR3 is 14 amino acids long. V lost 1 base and J 4 bases, leaving 9 bases between the germline ends. The germline CDR1 and CDR2 sequences are SGHDT and YYEEEE. The CDR3 here is CASSLSEVNQPQHF. The CDR3, as DNA: TGTGCCAGCAGCTTGTCGGAGGTTAATCAGCCCCAGCATTTT.

This clone was seen only once. The rearrangement uses TRBV5-1 and TRBJ2-1, with D perhaps matching TRBD1 or TRBD2 (5 bases each). The CDR3 runs 12 residues. Germline lookup yields CDR1 SGHRS and CDR2 YFSETQ. The V end lost 7 bases, the J end lost 8 bases, and 13 bases lay between the germline ends. The DNA for the CDR3 is TGCGCCAGCCGGGACGGCGCACATGAGCAGTTCTTC. Its translation is CASRDGAHEQFF.

The chain links TRBV4-1 to TRBJ2-1; 11 nucleotides match TRBD2. With V trimmed by 4 bases and J by 5 bases, 7 bases remained unmatched. The length of the CDR3 is 16 residues. Germline-derived CDR1 and CDR2 are MGHRA and YSYEKL. CDR3: CASSPTSGTWNNEQFF. CDR3 sequence (DNA): TGCGCCAGCAGCCCGACTAGCGGGACCTGGAACAATGAGCAGTTCTTC.

The rearrangement joins TRBV14 to TRBJ2-5, with D uncertain. V gave up 2 bases and J gave up 6 bases, with 7 bases separating them. The CDR3 is 12 amino acids. Looked up from germline, CDR1 is SGHDN and CDR2 is FVKESK. The CDR3 here is CASSQSGKTQYF. The DNA of the CDR3 is TGTGCCAGCAGCCAAAGTGGAAAGACCCAGTACTTC.